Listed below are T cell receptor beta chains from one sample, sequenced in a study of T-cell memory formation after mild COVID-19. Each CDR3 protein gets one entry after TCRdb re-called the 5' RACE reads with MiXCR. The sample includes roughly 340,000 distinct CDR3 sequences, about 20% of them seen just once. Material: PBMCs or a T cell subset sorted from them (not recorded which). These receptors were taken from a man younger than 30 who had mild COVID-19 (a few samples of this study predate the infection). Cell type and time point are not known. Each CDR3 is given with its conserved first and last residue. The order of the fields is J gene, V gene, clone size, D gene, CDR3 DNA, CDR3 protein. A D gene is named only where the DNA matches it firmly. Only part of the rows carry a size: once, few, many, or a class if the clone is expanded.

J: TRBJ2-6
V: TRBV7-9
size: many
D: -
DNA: TGTGCCAGCAGCTTGGCGGACTCTGGGGCCAACGTCCTGACTTTC
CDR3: CASSLADSGANVLTF

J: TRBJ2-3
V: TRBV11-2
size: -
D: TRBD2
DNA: TGTGCCAGCAGCCCCCTAGCGGGGGCCGAGGGAGATACGCAGTATTTT
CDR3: CASSPLAGAEGDTQYF

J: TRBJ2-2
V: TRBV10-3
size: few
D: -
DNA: TGTGCCATCAGTGAGTCGCTGGCTGGGACAGACGTAGCGGGGAGTATTACCGGGGAGCTGTTTTTT
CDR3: CAISESLAGTDVAGSITGELFF

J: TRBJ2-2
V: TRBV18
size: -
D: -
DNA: TGTGCCAGCTCACCCATTCTATCAGGCACCGGGGAGCTGTTTTTT
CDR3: CASSPILSGTGELFF

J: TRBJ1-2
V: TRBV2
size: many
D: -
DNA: TGTGCCAGCAGTGCGGGGGGTGGCTATGGCTACACCTTC
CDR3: CASSAGGGYGYTF

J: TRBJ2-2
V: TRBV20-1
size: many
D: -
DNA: TGCAGTGCTAGAGATAGTCTTCGAGGATCCGGGGAGCTGTTTTTT
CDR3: CSARDSLRGSGELFF

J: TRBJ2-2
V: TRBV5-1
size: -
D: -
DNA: TGCGCCAGCAGCTTGGCTGGTGGCTACCCCACCGGGGAGCTGTTTTTT
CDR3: CASSLAGGYPTGELFF

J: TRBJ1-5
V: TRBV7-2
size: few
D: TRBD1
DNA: TGTGCCAGCAGCTTAAGGACAGGGTGGAATCAGCCCCAGCATTTT
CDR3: CASSLRTGWNQPQHF

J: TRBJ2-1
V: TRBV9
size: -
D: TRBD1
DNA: TGTGCCAGCAGCGTCAGACAGGGGTTCAATGAGCAGTTCTTC
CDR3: CASSVRQGFNEQFF

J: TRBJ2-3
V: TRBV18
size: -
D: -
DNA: TGTGCCAGCTCACCGGCCGGCCACTCAGATACGCAGTATTTT
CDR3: CASSPAGHSDTQYF

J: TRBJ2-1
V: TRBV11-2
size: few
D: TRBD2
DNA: TGTGCCAGCAGGTCCGTTCGGGGGGGGAATGAGCAGTTCTTC
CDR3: CASRSVRGGNEQFF

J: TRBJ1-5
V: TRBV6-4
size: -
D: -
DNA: TGTGCCAGCAGTGACATCGGCAGGGTAGGATGCGGCAATCAGCCCCAGCATTTT
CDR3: CASSDIGRVGCGNQPQHF

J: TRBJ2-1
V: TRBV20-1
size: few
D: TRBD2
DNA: TGCAGTGCTCCTCTAGCGGGGGGGCGCAGTGAGCAGTTCTTC
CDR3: CSAPLAGGRSEQFF

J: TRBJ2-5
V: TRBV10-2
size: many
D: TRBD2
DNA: TGCGCCAGCATGGATCCGGGGGGGATCGGAGAGACCCAGTACTTC
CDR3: CASMDPGGIGETQYF

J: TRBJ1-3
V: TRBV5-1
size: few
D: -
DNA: TGCGCCAGCAGCTCCGGGGACTCTGGAAACACCATATATTTT
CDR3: CASSSGDSGNTIYF

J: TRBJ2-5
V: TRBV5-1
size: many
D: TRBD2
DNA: TGCGCCAGCAGGAGTGGGGGACTAGTGAAAGAGACCCAGTACTTC
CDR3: CASRSGGLVKETQYF

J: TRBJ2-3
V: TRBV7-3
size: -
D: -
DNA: TGTGCCAGCAGTCCGGGTAGGGGGGGCTGGCAGTATTTT
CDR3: CASSPGRGGWQYF

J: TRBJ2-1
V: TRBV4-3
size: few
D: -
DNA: TGCGCCAGCAGCCAAGACTTTGAGGGGTACAATGAGCAGTTCTTC
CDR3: CASSQDFEGYNEQFF

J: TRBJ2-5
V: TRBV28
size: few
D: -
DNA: TGTGCCAGCAGTTTAAACGGGGGAGAGACCCAGTACTTC
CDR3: CASSLNGGETQYF

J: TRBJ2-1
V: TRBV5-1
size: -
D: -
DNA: TGCGCCAGCAGCTTGGCCCTAGACGAGTGGTTCTTC
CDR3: CASSLALDEWFF

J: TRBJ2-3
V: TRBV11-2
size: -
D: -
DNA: TGTGCCAGCAGCTTAGGGAGGGGGCGGGGGCCCCTCACAGATACGCAGTATTTT
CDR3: CASSLGRGRGPLTDTQYF

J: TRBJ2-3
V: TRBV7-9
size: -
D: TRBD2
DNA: TGTGCCAGCAGCCAGAGGCGGGGGGGCCAAACAGATACGCAGTATTTT
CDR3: CASSQRRGGQTDTQYF

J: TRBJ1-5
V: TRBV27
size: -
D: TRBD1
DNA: TGTGCCAGCAAACCAATCGCCGGACAGGGTTTTTCCGGGTGGCAGCCCCAGCATTTT
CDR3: CASKPIAGQGFSGWQPQHF

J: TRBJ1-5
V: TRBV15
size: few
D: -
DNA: TGTGCCACCAGCAGAGATCGCTGGTCTAGCAATCAGCCCCAGCATTTT
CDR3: CATSRDRWSSNQPQHF

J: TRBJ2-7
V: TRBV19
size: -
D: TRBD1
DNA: TGTGCCAGTAGTATGGGGCAGGGGGCCTACGAGCAGTACTTC
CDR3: CASSMGQGAYEQYF

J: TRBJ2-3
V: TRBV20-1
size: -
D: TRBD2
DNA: TGCAGTGCTAGTGGACTAGCGGGGTGGGTCGGTACGCAGTATTTT
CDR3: CSASGLAGWVGTQYF

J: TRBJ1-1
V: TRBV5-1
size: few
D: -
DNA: TGCGCCAGCAGCCCCGGGAGTACTGAAGCTTTCTTT
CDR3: CASSPGSTEAFF

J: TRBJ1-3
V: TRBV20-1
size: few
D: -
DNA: TGCAGTGTGCGGCTGGCGGGAAACACCATATATTTT
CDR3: CSVRLAGNTIYF

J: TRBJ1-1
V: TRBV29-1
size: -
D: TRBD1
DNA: TGCAGCGTGGTACAGGGGGGTGACACTGAAGCTTTCTTT
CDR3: CSVVQGGDTEAFF